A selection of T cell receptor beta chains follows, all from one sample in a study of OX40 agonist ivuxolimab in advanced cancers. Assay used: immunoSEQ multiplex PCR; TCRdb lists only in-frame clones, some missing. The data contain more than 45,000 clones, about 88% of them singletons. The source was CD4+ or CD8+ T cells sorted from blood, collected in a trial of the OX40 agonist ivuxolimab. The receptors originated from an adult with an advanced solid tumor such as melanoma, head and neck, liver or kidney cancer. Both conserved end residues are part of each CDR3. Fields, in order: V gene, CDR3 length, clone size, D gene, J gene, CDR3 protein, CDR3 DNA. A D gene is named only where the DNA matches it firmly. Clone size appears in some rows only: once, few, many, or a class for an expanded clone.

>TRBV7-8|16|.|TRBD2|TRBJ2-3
CASSAPTSGSSDTQYF
TGTGCCAGCAGCGCCCCGACTAGCGGGAGTAGCGATACGCAGTATTTT
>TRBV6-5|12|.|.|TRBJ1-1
CASRSWNTEAFF
TGTGCCAGCCGCAGTTGGAACACTGAAGCTTTCTTT
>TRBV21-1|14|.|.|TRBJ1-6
CASRPFSTGSPLHF
TGTGCCAGCAGGCCCTTTTCCACAGGATCACCCCTCCACTTT
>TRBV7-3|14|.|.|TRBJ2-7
CASSLEARANEQYF
TGTGCCAGCAGCTTAGAGGCCAGGGCCAACGAGCAGTACTTC
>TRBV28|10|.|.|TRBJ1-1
CASSSNEAFF
TGTGCCAGCAGTTCTAACGAAGCTTTCTTT
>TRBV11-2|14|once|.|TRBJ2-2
CASSFRTDTGELFF
TGTGCCAGCAGCTTCCGGACTGACACCGGGGAGCTGTTTTTT
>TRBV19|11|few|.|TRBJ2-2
CASSIAGELFF
TGTGCCAGTAGTATAGCCGGGGAGCTGTTTTTT
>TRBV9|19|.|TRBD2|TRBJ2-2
CASSASEREGPLGTGELFF
TGTGCCAGCAGCGCCTCCGAGCGGGAGGGCCCTCTAGGGACCGGGGAGCTGTTTTTT
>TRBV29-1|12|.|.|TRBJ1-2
CSVITGMGGYTF
TGCAGCGTCATAACAGGGATGGGAGGCTACACCTTC
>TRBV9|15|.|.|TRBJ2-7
CASSVGADSSYEQYF
TGTGCCAGCAGCGTGGGGGCCGACAGCTCCTACGAGCAGTACTTC
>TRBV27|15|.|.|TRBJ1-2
CASSFMGQDSEGYTF
TGTGCCAGCAGTTTCATGGGCCAAGATTCGGAAGGCTACACCTTC
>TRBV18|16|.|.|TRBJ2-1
CASLPTLGLSYNEQFF
TGTGCCAGCCTACCCACTTTAGGCCTTTCCTACAATGAGCAGTTCTTC
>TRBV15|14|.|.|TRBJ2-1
CATSSDRPSPEQFF
TGTGCCACCAGCAGTGATCGGCCGAGCCCCGAGCAGTTCTTC
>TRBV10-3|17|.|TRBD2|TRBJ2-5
CAISESWVAGEGETQYF
TGTGCCATCAGTGAGTCGTGGGTAGCGGGAGAGGGAGAGACCCAGTACTTC
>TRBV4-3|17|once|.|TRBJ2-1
CASSQVFWRNSYNEQFF
TGCGCCAGCAGCCAAGTCTTTTGGCGGAACTCCTACAATGAGCAGTTCTTC
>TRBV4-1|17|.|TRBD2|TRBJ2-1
CASSQSPLAGVYNEQFF
TGCGCCAGCAGCCAAAGTCCCCTAGCGGGAGTATACAATGAGCAGTTCTTC
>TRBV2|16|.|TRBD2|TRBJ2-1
CASSEGGSGSVYEQFF
TGTGCCAGCAGTGAAGGAGGTAGCGGGAGCGTCTATGAGCAGTTCTTC
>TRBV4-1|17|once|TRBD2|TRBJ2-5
CASSQDKVAGERETQYF
TGCGCCAGCAGCCAAGATAAGGTAGCGGGAGAGCGGGAGACCCAGTACTTC
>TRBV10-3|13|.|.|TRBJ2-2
CATVSQRTGELFF
TGTGCCACCGTTTCTCAGAGGACCGGGGAGCTGTTTTTT
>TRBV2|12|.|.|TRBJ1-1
CASTAMNTEAFF
TGTGCCAGCACCGCTATGAACACTGAAGCTTTCTTT
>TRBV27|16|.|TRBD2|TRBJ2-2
CASSLVLAGGPGELFF
TGTGCCAGCAGTTTAGTACTAGCGGGAGGTCCCGGGGAGCTGTTTTTT
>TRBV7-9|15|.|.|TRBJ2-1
CASTKGPSINNEQFF
TGTGCCAGCACCAAGGGCCCCTCGATAAACAATGAGCAGTTCTTC
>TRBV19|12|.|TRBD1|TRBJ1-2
CATLNPDRSYTF
TGTGCCACCCTAAATCCGGACAGGAGCTACACCTTC
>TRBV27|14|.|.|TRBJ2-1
CASGPLTAYNEQFF
TGTGCCAGCGGACCCTTGACAGCATACAATGAGCAGTTCTTC
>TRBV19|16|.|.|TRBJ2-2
CASSSPYRAGTGELFF
TGTGCCAGTAGTTCTCCGTACAGGGCGGGCACCGGGGAGCTGTTTTTT
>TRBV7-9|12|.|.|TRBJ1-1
CASSLRTAEAFF
TGTGCCAGCAGCTTAAGGACAGCTGAAGCTTTCTTT
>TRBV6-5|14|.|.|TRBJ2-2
CASSPQGVAGELFF
TGTGCCAGCAGTCCCCAGGGTGTGGCCGGGGAGCTGTTTTTT
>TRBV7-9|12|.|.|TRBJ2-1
CASSLYSDEQFF
TGTGCCAGCAGCTTGTATTCCGATGAGCAGTTCTTC
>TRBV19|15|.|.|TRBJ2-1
CASSIGGGFYNEQFF
TGTGCCAGTTCCATCGGGGGAGGTTTCTACAATGAGCAGTTCTTC
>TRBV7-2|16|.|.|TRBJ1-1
CASSLVIRGWNTEAFF
TGTGCCAGCAGCTTAGTGATTAGGGGTTGGAACACTGAAGCTTTCTTT
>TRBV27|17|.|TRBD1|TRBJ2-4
CASSLTGQGTSGNIQYF
TGTGCCAGCAGTTTAACGGGACAGGGTACCTCAGGCAACATTCAGTACTTC
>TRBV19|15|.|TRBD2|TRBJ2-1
CASSNLAGGPDREFF
TGTGCCAGTAGTAACCTAGCGGGAGGGCCGGACCGTGAGTTCTTC
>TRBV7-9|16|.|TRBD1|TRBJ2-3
CASSLVTQGAWYTQYF
TGTGCCAGCAGCTTAGTAACGCAGGGGGCTTGGTATACGCAGTATTTT